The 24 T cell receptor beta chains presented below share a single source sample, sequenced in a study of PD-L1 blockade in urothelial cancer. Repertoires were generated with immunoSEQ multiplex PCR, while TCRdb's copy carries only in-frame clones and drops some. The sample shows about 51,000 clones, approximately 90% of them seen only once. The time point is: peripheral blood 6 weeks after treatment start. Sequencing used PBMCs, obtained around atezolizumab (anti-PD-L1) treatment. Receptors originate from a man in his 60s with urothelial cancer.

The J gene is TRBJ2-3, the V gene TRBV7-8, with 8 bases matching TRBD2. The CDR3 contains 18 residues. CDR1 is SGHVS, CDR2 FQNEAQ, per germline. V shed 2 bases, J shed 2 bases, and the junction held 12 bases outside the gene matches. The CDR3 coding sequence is TGTGCCAGCAGCTTAATGGGCGGTGGCGGGAGGTCCACAGATACGCAGTATTTT. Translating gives CASSLMGGGGRSTDTQYF.

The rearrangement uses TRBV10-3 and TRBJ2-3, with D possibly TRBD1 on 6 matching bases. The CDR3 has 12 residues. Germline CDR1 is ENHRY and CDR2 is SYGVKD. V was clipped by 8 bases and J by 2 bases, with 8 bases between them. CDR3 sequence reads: CAIRQDTDTQYF. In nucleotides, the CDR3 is TGTGCCATCCGACAGGACACAGATACGCAGTATTTT.

The CDR3 loop reads CASSSPDAVGYTF. CDR3 nucleotide sequence: TGTGCCAGCAGCTCTCCTGATGCGGTTGGCTACACCTTC. This chain links TRBV5-4 with TRBJ1-2, with D unclear. Germline assignment: CDR1 SGHNT and CDR2 YYREEE (reference sequence). The CDR3 is 13 residues long. The germline V and J ends were trimmed by 3 bases and 7 bases, with 13 bases remaining between them.

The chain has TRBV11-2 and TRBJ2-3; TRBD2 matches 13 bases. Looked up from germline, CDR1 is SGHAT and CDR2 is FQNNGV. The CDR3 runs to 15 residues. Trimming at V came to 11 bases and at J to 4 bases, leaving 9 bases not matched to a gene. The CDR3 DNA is TGTGCCGGGAGACTAGCGGGAGGCCCGCCAGATACGCAGTATTTT. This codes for CAGRLAGGPPDTQYF. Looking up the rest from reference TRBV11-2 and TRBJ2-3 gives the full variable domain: EAGVAQSPRYKIIEKRQSVAFWCNPISGHATLYWYQQILGQGPKLLIQFQNNGVVDDSQLPKDRFSAERLKGVDSTLKIQPAKLEDSAVYLCAGRLAGGPPDTQYFGPGTRLTVL.

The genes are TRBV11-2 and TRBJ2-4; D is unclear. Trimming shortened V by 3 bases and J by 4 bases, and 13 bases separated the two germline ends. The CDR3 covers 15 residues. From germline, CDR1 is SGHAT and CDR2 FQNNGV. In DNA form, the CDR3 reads TGTGCCAGCAGCTTGGTCACGAATACTAAAAACATTCAGTACTTC. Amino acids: CASSLVTNTKNIQYF.

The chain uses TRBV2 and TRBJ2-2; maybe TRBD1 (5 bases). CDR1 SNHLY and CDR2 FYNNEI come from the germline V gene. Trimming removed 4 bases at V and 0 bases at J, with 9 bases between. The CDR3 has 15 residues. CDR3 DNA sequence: TGTGCCAGCAGTGGACAGTTCGCGAACACCGGGGAGCTGTTTTTT. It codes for CASSGQFANTGELFF. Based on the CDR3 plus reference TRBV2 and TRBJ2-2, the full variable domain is EPEVTQTPSHQVTQMGQEVILRCVPISNHLYFYWYRQILGQKVEFLVSFYNNEISEKSEIFDDQFSVERPDGSNFTLKIRSTKLEDSAMYFCASSGQFANTGELFFGEGSRLTVL.

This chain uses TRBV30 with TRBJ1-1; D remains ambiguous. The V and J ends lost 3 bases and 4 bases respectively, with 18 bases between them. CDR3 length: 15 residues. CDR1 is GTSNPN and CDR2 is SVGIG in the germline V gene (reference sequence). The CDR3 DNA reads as TGTGCCTGGAGGGCGGGTGGAGGTAGGAGCACTGAAGCTTTCTTT. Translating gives CAWRAGGGRSTEAFF.

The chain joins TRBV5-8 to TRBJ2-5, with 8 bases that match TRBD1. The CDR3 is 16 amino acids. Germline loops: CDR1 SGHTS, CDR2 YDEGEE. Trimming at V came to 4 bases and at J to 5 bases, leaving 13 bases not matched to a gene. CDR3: CASSTGQGGGSETQYF. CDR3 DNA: TGTGCCAGCAGCACCGGACAGGGAGGAGGTTCGGAGACCCAGTACTTC.

The CDR3 loop is CASGQGVGQDTQYF. CDR3 nucleotides: TGTGCCTCGGGACAGGGGGTTGGACAAGATACGCAGTATTTT. The V gene is TRBV9, the J gene TRBJ2-3; TRBD1 aligns across 11 bases. There are 14 residues in the CDR3. CDR1 SGDLS and CDR2 YYNGEE come from the germline V gene. The trim removed 10 bases at V and 5 bases at J, leaving 9 bases unmatched.

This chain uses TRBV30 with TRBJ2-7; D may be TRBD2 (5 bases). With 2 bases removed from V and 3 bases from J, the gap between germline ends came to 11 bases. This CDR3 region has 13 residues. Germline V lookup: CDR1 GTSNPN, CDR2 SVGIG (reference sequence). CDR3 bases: TGTGCCTGGAGTCGGACTGGATTCTACGAGCAGTACTTC. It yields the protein CAWSRTGFYEQYF.

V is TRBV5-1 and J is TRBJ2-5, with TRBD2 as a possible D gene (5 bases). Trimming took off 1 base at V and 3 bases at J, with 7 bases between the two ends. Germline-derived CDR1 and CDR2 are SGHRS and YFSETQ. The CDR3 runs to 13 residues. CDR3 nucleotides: TGCGCCAGCAGCTTGATGAGGGAAGAGACCCAGTACTTC. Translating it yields CASSLMREETQYF.

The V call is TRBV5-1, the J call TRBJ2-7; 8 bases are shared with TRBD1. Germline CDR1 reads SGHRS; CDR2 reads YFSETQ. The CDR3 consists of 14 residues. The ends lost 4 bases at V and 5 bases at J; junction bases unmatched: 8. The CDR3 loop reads CASSPGQDLNEQYF. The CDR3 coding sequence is TGCGCCAGCAGCCCGGGACAGGACCTAAACGAGCAGTACTTC.

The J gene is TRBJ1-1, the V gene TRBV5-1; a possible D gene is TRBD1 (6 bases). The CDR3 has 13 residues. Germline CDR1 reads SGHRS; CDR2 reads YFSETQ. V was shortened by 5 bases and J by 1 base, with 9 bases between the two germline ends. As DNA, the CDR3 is TGCGCCAGCAGTACACAGGGGAACACTGAAGCTTTCTTT. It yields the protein CASSTQGNTEAFF.

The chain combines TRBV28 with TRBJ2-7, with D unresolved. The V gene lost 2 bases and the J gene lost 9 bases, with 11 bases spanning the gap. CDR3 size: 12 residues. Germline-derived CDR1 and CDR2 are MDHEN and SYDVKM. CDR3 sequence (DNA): TGTGCCAGCAGTTTAAAAGTTTTCGGGCAGTACTTC. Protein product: CASSLKVFGQYF.

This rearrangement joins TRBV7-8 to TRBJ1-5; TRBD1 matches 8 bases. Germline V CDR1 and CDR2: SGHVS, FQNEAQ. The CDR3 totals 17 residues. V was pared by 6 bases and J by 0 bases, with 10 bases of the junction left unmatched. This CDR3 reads CASSSGQGLFSNQPQHF. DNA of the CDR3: TGTGCCAGCAGTTCTGGACAGGGCTTGTTTAGCAATCAGCCCCAGCATTTT.

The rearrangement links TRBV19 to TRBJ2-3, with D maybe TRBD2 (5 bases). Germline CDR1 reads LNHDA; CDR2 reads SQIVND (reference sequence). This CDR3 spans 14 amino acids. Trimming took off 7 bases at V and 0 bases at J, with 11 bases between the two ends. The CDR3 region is CASKSGPSTDTQYF. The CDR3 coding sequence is TGTGCCAGTAAGAGCGGACCTAGCACAGATACGCAGTATTTT. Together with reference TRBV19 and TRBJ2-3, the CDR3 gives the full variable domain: DGGITQSPKYLFRKEGQNVTLSCEQNLNHDAMYWYRQDPGQGLRLIYYSQIVNDFQKGDIAEGYSVSREKKESFPLTVTSAQKNPTAFYLCASKSGPSTDTQYFGPGTRLTVL.

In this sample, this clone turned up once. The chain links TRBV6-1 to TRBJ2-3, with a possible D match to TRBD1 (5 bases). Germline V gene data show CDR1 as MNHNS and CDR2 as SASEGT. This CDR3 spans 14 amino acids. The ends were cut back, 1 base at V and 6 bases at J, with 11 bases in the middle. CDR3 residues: CASSEGRGLDTQYF. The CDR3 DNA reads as TGTGCCAGCAGTGAAGGTAGGGGTCTGGATACGCAGTATTTT.

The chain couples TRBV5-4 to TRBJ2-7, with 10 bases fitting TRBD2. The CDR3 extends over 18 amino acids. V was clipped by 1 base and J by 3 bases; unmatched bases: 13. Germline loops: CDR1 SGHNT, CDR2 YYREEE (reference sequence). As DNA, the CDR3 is TGTGCCAGCAGCTTGAAGCGGTCTAGCGGGAGTGGTTTCTACGAGCAGTACTTC. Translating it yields CASSLKRSSGSGFYEQYF.

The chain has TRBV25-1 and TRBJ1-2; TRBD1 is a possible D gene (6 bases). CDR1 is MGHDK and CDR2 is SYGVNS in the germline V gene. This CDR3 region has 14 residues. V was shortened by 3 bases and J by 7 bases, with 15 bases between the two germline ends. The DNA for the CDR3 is TGTGCCAGCAGTGATAGTAGTGGGGGCCCTGGCTACACCTTC. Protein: CASSDSSGGPGYTF.

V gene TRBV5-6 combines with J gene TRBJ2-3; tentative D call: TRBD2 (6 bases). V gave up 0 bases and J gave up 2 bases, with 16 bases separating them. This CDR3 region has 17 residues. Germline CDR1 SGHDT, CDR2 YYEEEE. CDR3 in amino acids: CASSLGGTDTFTDTQYF. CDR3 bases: TGTGCCAGCAGCTTGGGAGGGACTGACACATTCACAGATACGCAGTATTTT. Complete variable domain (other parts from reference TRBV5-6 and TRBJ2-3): DAGVTQSPTHLIKTRGQQVTLRCSPKSGHDTVSWYQQALGQGPQFIFQYYEEEERQRGNFPDRFSGHQFPNYSSELNVNALLLGDSALYLCASSLGGTDTFTDTQYFGPGTRLTVL.

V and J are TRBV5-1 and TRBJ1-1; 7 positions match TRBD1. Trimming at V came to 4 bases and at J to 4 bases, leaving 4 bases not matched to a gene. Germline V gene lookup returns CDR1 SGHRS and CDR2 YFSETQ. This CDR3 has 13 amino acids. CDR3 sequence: CASSITGATEAFF. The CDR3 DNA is TGCGCCAGCAGCATTACAGGGGCCACTGAAGCTTTCTTT.

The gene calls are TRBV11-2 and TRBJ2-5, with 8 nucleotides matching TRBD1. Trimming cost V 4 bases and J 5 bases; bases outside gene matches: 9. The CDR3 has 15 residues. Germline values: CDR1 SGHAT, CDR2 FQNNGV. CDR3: CASSSPGGFRETQYF. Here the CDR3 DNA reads TGTGCCAGCAGCTCTCCAGGGGGCTTCCGGGAGACCCAGTACTTC.

The CDR3 sequence is CAISGSGQNVQLGDNEQFF. The DNA for the CDR3 is TGTGCCATCAGTGGGTCCGGACAGAATGTACAATTGGGAGACAATGAGCAGTTCTTC. The rearrangement links TRBV10-3 to TRBJ2-1, with a tentative D call TRBD1 (6 bases). CDR1 and CDR2 from the germline V gene are ENHRY and SYGVKD. The length of the CDR3 is 19 residues. V was trimmed by 4 bases and J by 5 bases, leaving 27 bases between them.

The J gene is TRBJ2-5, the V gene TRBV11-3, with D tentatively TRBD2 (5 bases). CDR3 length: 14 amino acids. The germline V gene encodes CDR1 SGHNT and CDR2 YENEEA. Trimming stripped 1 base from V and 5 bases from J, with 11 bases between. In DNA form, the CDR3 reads TGTGCCAGCAGCTTAGGAGGGAGTTCGGAGACCCAGTACTTC. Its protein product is CASSLGGSSETQYF.